One sample yielded the 9 T cell receptor beta chains listed below, sequenced in a study of blood T cell repertoires in COVID-19. Only in-frame clones appear in the TCRdb table, and some are missing; sequencing was by immunoSEQ multiplex PCR. The table shows about 210,000 clones, with 75% to 85% occurring only once. The sample taken for sequencing was PBMCs or T cells enriched from blood (not recorded which). The receptors were sampled from a man aged 25-45 years with acute COVID-19.

The rearrangement uses TRBV5-1 and TRBJ2-1, with TRBD2 matching over 8 bases. Losses at the gene ends were 4 bases for V and 1 base for J; bases not matched to a gene: 10. The V gene's germline CDR1 is SGHRS and CDR2 YFSETQ. The CDR3 is 17 amino acids. The CDR3 sequence is CASSPAGGSGSYNEQFF. The DNA for the CDR3 is TGCGCCAGCAGCCCCGCGGGGGGATCGGGGTCCTACAATGAGCAGTTCTTC.

The chain links TRBV9 to TRBJ2-3, with 7 nucleotides matching TRBD2. The CDR3 has 13 amino acids. Germline V gene data show CDR1 as SGDLS and CDR2 as YYNGEE. V shed 8 bases and J 6 bases; nucleotides not matched to a gene: 9. Written as DNA, the CDR3 is TGTGCCAGTGGGATGGGGGAGGGTGATACGCAGTATTTT. Translating it yields CASGMGEGDTQYF.

The rearrangement uses TRBV27 and TRBJ2-1; 7 positions match TRBD1. In germline, CDR1 is MNHEY, CDR2 SMNVEV (reference sequence). This CDR3 has 17 amino acids. J lost 2 bases, V lost 5 bases, and 12 bases had no gene match. The CDR3 sequence: CASSLHYKGGPYNEQFF. The CDR3 nucleotides read TGTGCCAGCAGTCTACACTACAAAGGGGGCCCCTACAATGAGCAGTTCTTC.

The CDR3 region is CASSPELAGQSYEQYF. The CDR3 nucleotides are TGTGCCAGCAGCCCCGAACTAGCGGGGCAATCCTACGAGCAGTACTTC. The chain has TRBV7-9 and TRBJ2-7, with 10 bases fitting TRBD2. Germline CDR1 and CDR2: SEHNR and FQNEAQ (reference sequence). J lost 1 base, V lost 5 bases, and 8 bases had no gene match. The CDR3 has 16 residues. Looking up the rest from reference TRBV7-9 and TRBJ2-7 gives the full variable domain: DTGVSQNPRHKITKRGQNVTFRCDPISEHNRLYWYRQTLGQGPEFLTYFQNEAQLEKSRLLSDRFSAERPKGSFSTLEIQRTEQGDSAMYLCASSPELAGQSYEQYFGPGTRLTVT.

The chain links TRBV3-1 (or the pseudogene TRBV3-2) to TRBJ2-7; no clear D gene. This CDR3 comprises 13 residues. Trimming took 2 bases from V and 2 from J, leaving 7 bases between them. Germline-derived CDR1 and CDR2 are LGHDT and YNNKEL (reference sequence). In DNA, the CDR3 is TGTGCCAGCAGCCAACATACTACCTACGAGCAGTACTTC. Protein: CASSQHTTYEQYF.

This clone was seen once. The chain employs TRBV11-3 and TRBJ2-5; D might be TRBD2 (5 bases). The CDR3 contains 14 residues. Trimming took off 3 bases at V and 5 bases at J, with 13 bases between the two ends. In germline, CDR1 is SGHNT, CDR2 YENEEA. The CDR3: CASSLGFPGETQYF. CDR3 nucleotide sequence: TGTGCCAGCAGCTTGGGTTTTCCGGGGGAGACCCAGTACTTC.

The CDR3 spells CASSPKERDRVLGSPLHF. The DNA for the CDR3 is TGTGCCAGCTCACCAAAGGAGCGGGACAGGGTGTTGGGTTCACCCCTCCACTTT. V usage is TRBV18 and J usage is TRBJ1-6, with TRBD1 matching over 9 bases. CDR1 and CDR2 (germline): KGHSH, LQKENI. CDR3 length: 18 residues. Trimming cost V 2 bases and J 9 bases; bases outside gene matches: 14.

V is TRBV3-1 (or the pseudogene TRBV3-2) and J is TRBJ2-5; 8 bases are shared with TRBD2. The junction had 9 bases not matched to a gene; V was cut back by 1 base and J by 2 bases. This CDR3 has 17 residues. Germline lookup yields CDR1 LGHDT and CDR2 YNNKEL (reference sequence). The CDR3: CASSQAGGLRGQETQYF. The CDR3 DNA reads TGTGCCAGCAGCCAAGCGGGGGGGCTTAGGGGACAAGAGACCCAGTACTTC.

A note on this clone: The sample holds other DNA sequences that translate to the same CDR3. The gene calls are TRBV3-1 (or the pseudogene TRBV3-2) and TRBJ2-7, with D hard to call. The V end was cut by 3 bases, the J end by 4 bases, with 4 bases between. Germline loops: CDR1 LGHDT, CDR2 YNNKEL (reference sequence). The CDR3 is 11 amino acids. CDR3 nucleotides: TGTGCCAGCAGCCACCAGTACGAGCAGTACTTC. Its translation: CASSHQYEQYF.